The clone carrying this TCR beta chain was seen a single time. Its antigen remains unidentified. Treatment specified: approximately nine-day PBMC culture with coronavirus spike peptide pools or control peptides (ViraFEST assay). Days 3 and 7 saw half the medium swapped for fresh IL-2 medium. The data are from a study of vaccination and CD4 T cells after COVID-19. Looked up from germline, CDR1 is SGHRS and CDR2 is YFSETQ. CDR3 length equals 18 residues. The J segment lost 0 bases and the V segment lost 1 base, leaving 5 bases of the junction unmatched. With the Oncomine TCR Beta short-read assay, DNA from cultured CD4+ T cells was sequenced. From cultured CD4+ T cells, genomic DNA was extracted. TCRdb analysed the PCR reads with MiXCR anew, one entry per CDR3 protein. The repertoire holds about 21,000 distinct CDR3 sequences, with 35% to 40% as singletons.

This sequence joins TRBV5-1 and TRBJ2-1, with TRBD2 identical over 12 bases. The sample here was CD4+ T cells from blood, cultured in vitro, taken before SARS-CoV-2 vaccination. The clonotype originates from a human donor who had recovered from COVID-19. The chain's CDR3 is CASSLWTSGASSYNEQFF. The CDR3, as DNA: TGCGCCAGCAGCTTGTGGACTAGCGGGGCCAGCTCCTACAATGAGCAGTTCTTC.